Presented here are 5 T cell receptor beta chains from one specimen sequenced in a study of CD8+ T cells in alopecia areata (dated by TCRdb to the late 2010s). Reading the label with the study, this specimen's time point is: baseline before oral tofacitinib. Library construction relied on the immunoSEQ multiplex PCR assay. RNA was extracted from all samples and reverse transcribed into cDNA as template for TCR sequencing. Imported from immuneACCESS, the table was reduced by TCRdb to in-frame sequences with V and J called. These copies leave out some clones; in studies compared against another copy, an unresolved V gene accounts for under half, and the cause of the remainder is not known. In this sample the table shows over 150,000 clones, about 63% of which occur a single time. The top ten hold about 15% of the sample. The source was CD4+ T cells sorted from blood, collected at week 0. The receptors stem from a human donor with alopecia areata.

This clone occurred once. V is TRBV6-5 and J is TRBJ1-2; D is perhaps TRBD1 (6 bases). Per the germline V gene, CDR1 is MNHEY and CDR2 is SVGAGI. The CDR3 is 14 amino acids. The V end was cut by 0 bases, the J end by 5 bases, with 10 bases between. Here the CDR3 DNA reads TGTGCCAGCAGTTACTCCGGGACAAAATATGGCTACACCTTC. Translating gives CASSYSGTKYGYTF.

The V and J genes are TRBV30 and TRBJ1-2, with D perhaps matching TRBD1 (5 bases). CDR1 and CDR2 (germline): GTSNPN, SVGIG (reference sequence). The CDR3 has 14 amino acids. V lost 0 bases and J 5 bases, leaving 13 bases between the germline ends. The CDR3 loop reads CAWSVSGRWYGYTF. The CDR3 coding sequence is TGTGCCTGGAGTGTATCAGGGAGGTGGTATGGCTACACCTTC.

This chain uses TRBV10-3 with TRBJ1-2; 10 nucleotides line up with TRBD1. The J segment lost 3 bases and the V segment lost 7 bases, leaving 5 bases of the junction unmatched. The CDR3 length is 14 residues. The germline V gene has CDR1 ENHRY and CDR2 SYGVKD. The DNA for the CDR3 is TGTGCCATCATGGGGGACAGGGGATACTATGGCTACACCTTC. It codes for CAIMGDRGYYGYTF.

The chain links TRBV28 to TRBJ1-6, with D possibly TRBD1 on 5 matching bases. The germline gives CDR1 MDHEN, CDR2 SYDVKM. V lost 3 bases, J lost 7 bases, and 10 bases lay in between. The length of the CDR3 is 14 residues. The CDR3 DNA is TGTGCCAGCAGTTTCGGGACGATGAATTCACCCCTCCACTTT. Amino acid sequence: CASSFGTMNSPLHF.

The CDR3: CASSYSIRSEGGGYTF. In nucleotides, the CDR3 is TGTGCCAGCAGTTACTCGATTCGGTCCGAAGGGGGTGGCTACACCTTC. The chain joins TRBV6-5 to TRBJ1-2; possible D gene TRBD1, 6 bases. The CDR3 totals 16 residues. V was trimmed by 0 bases and J by 7 bases, leaving 18 bases between them. Germline CDR1 reads MNHEY; CDR2 reads SVGAGI.